The 18 T cell receptor beta chains listed next were all sequenced from one sample in a study of post-analysis software for immune sequencing data. The study's findings and limits: In patients, TRBV5-6, TRBV5-1 and TRBV20-1 belonged to 4 or 5 TRBV segments found more frequently than in controls.

cDNA libraries for TCR beta contained unique molecular identifiers. TCRdb analysed the PCR reads with MiXCR anew, one entry per CDR3 protein. The table has approximately 730,000 distinct CDR3 sequences, approximately 30% seen once. Their specific antigens are unknown. Sequenced sample: blood. These receptors were taken from a girl between 10 and 17 years old with multiple sclerosis.

The chain joins TRBV14 to TRBJ2-5; D not resolved. The V gene lost 3 bases and the J gene lost 11 bases, with 22 bases spanning the gap. Germline-derived CDR1 and CDR2 are SGHDN and FVKESK. This CDR3 comprises 15 residues. This chain's CDR3 is CASSHPRVSYNEQYF. CDR3 nucleotides: TGTGCCAGCAGCCACCCCCGGGTATCCTACAATGAGCAGTACTTC.

Points on this clonotype: At one end the junction does not follow the germline gene, possibly because of a read error. The chain joins TRBV12-3 or TRBV12-4 to TRBJ2-3; 12 bases are shared with TRBD2. CDR3 length: 18 amino acids. CDR3 sequence reads: CASSQNLAGGPSTDAQYF. CDR3 in DNA: TGTGCCAGCAGCCAAAACCTAGCGGGAGGGCCTAGCACAGATGCGCAGTATTTT.

The chain uses TRBV19 and TRBJ2-6; weak D call: TRBD1 (6 bases). The CDR3 sequence is 16 residues long. The germline V gene encodes CDR1 LNHDA and CDR2 SQIVND (reference sequence). V lost 3 bases, J lost 0 bases, and 9 bases lay in between. The CDR3 DNA follows: TGTGCCAGTAGTATCGCAGGGGACTCTGGGGCCAACGTCCTGACTTTC. It specifies CASSIAGDSGANVLTF.

This chain uses TRBV20-1 with TRBJ1-2; D remains ambiguous. The CDR3 has 12 amino acids. Germline loops: CDR1 DFQATT, CDR2 SNEGSKA (reference sequence). The CDR3 sequence: CSSPRPNYGYTF. As DNA, the CDR3 is TGCAGCTCACCCCGCCCTAACTATGGCTACACCTTC.

This clonotype was detected a few times. The rearrangement joins TRBV20-1 to TRBJ2-3; D uncertain. V was clipped by 0 bases and J by 8 bases, with 9 bases between them. This CDR3 region has 12 residues. The V gene's germline CDR1 is DFQATT and CDR2 SNEGSKA (reference sequence). CDR3 DNA: TGCAGTGCTAGAGATGATTCGCTTACGCAGTATTTT. Its protein product is CSARDDSLTQYF.

This clonotype was counted ten times or more. V is TRBV29-1 and J is TRBJ2-1; 9 bases map to TRBD1. CDR1 is SQVTM and CDR2 is ANQGSEA in the germline V gene. Unmatched junction bases numbered 5, after V lost 1 base and J lost 7 bases. The length of the CDR3 is 14 residues. Written as DNA, the CDR3 is TGCAGCGTTGAAGCACAGGGGGCGATAAATGAGCAGTTCTTC. Its protein is CSVEAQGAINEQFF.

The CDR3 nucleotides are TGCAGTGCTCCGACCAGCGGGGGTTACAATGAGCAGTACTTC. The encoded protein is CSAPTSGGYNEQYF. This chain joins TRBV20-1 and TRBJ2-1; the match to TRBD2 covers 8 bases. The better agreement between TRBJ2-7 and the DNA end casts doubt on the J call. CDR3 length: 14 amino acids. CDR1 and CDR2 from the germline V gene are DFQATT and SNEGSKA (reference sequence).

The chain joins TRBV5-1 to TRBJ2-1; 11 bases map to TRBD2. The CDR3 has 16 residues. V shed 6 bases, J shed 4 bases, and the junction held 9 bases outside the gene matches. Looked up from germline, CDR1 is SGHRS and CDR2 is YFSETQ. This chain's CDR3 is CASTPSGTSGYNEQFF. CDR3 coding DNA: TGCGCCAGCACGCCATCCGGGACTAGCGGATACAATGAGCAGTTCTTC.

The chain couples TRBV7-2 to TRBJ2-5; D possibly uses TRBD1 or TRBD2 (6 bases each). The CDR3 has 15 residues. The ends were cut back, 5 bases at V and 5 bases at J, with 18 bases in the middle. Per the germline V gene, CDR1 is SGHTA and CDR2 is FQGNSA. The DNA of the CDR3 is TGTGCCAGCAGCCCTGCTGGGGGGCATGGGGAGACCCAGTACTTC. Its protein product is CASSPAGGHGETQYF.

The rearrangement joins TRBV20-1 to TRBJ1-1, with 10 bases lining up with TRBD1. Germline loops: CDR1 DFQATT, CDR2 SNEGSKA (reference sequence). This CDR3 region has 15 residues. With 3 bases clipped from V and 11 bases from J, the junction kept 15 bases outside the gene matches. CDR3 DNA: TGCAGTGCTAGGCGGGACAGGGGATCCCTTTTGGATGCTTTCTTT. This codes for CSARRDRGSLLDAFF.

This clonotype was detected only a few times. This chain uses TRBV5-6 with TRBJ2-3, with 12 bases fitting TRBD2. The CDR3 spans 16 residues. The junction had 4 bases not matched to a gene; V was cut back by 2 bases and J by 3 bases. Germline CDR1 is SGHDT and CDR2 is YYEEEE. CDR3 sequence: CASSFRTSGITDTQYF. CDR3 sequence (DNA): TGTGCCAGCAGCTTCAGGACTAGCGGGATTACAGATACGCAGTATTTT. The variable domain in full, with the rest retrieved from reference TRBV5-6 and TRBJ2-3, is DAGVTQSPTHLIKTRGQQVTLRCSPKSGHDTVSWYQQALGQGPQFIFQYYEEEERQRGNFPDRFSGHQFPNYSSELNVNALLLGDSALYLCASSFRTSGITDTQYFGPGTRLTVL.

The chain has TRBV5-5 and TRBJ1-6, with D perhaps TRBD1 (5 bases). This CDR3 contains 13 residues. Per the germline V gene, CDR1 is SGHKS and CDR2 is YYEKEE (reference sequence). Trimming removed 6 bases from V and 7 bases from J, with 11 bases in between. DNA of the CDR3: TGTGCCAGCACCCTGGGGGGGAATTCACCCCTCCACTTT. Amino acids: CASTLGGNSPLHF.

The chain uses TRBV29-1 and TRBJ1-1; D not resolved. This CDR3 contains 11 residues. V lost 5 bases and J 1 base, leaving 5 bases between the germline ends. Looked up from germline, CDR1 is SQVTM and CDR2 is ANQGSEA. This CDR3 is CSVSGNTEAFF. The CDR3 DNA is TGCAGCGTTTCAGGGAACACTGAAGCTTTCTTT.

The CDR3: CASSHPTRDTIFYGYTF. DNA for the CDR3: TGTGCCAGCAGCCATCCTACCCGGGACACGATATTCTATGGCTACACCTTC. The chain links TRBV6-6 to TRBJ1-2, with D perhaps matching TRBD1 (6 bases). Germline CDR1 and CDR2: MNHNY and SVGAGI (reference sequence). The V end lost 6 bases, the J end lost 4 bases, and 24 bases lay between the germline ends. The CDR3 length is 17 residues.

The gene calls are TRBV27 and TRBJ2-1; D perhaps matches TRBD1 (5 bases). The J call may be in error: the DNA end matches TRBJ2-7 better. The CDR3 consists of 11 residues. Germline values: CDR1 MNHEY, CDR2 SMNVEV (reference sequence). The DNA for the CDR3 is TGTGCCAGCAAGGGGTTCACCGAGCAGTACTTC. Its protein is CASKGFTEQYF.

This clonotype was seen at least ten times. V is TRBV28 and J is TRBJ2-6; D is ambiguous. This CDR3 comprises 15 residues. Trimming took off 6 bases at V and 3 bases at J, with 12 bases between the two ends. Germline V gene sequence: CDR1 MDHEN, CDR2 SYDVKM. The CDR3 DNA reads as TGTGCCAGCAGCCGAGCCATGGGTGGGGCCAACGTCCTGACTTTC. It encodes CASSRAMGGANVLTF.

This clonotype was seen more than once but under ten times. The rearrangement joins TRBV7-9 to TRBJ2-1; D gene uncertain. The CDR3 runs to 13 residues. Germline loops: CDR1 SEHNR, CDR2 FQNEAQ (reference sequence). Trimming shortened V by 2 bases and J by 5 bases, and 7 bases separated the two germline ends. This CDR3 reads CASSLRPDNEQFF. The CDR3 bases are TGTGCCAGCAGCTTAAGGCCTGACAATGAGCAGTTCTTC.

The chain has TRBV20-1 and TRBJ1-2, with D possibly matching TRBD1 (5 bases). Germline CDR1 DFQATT, CDR2 SNEGSKA (reference sequence). The CDR3 runs to 14 residues. The ends were cut back, 3 bases at V and 0 bases at J, with 11 bases in the middle. Here the CDR3 DNA reads TGCAGTGCTAGTCCGGCAGGGACTAACTATGGCTACACCTTC. Protein product: CSASPAGTNYGYTF.